The entry below gives a single TCR beta chain sequence along with its context. Its antigen target is currently unknown. Per-base qualities were not stored, and no clone one base away is much larger. TCRbeta CDR3 regions were amplified from genomic DNA by means of the immunoSEQ Assay, a bias-controlled multiplex PCR. Turning to the authors' computational methods: Within the assay, amplification of reference gene primers was used to estimate how many nucleated cells each sample contained. To quantify the absolute abundance of each unique TCRbeta CDR3 rearrangement, sequence reads were collapsed and filtered. For each sample, productive Simpson clonality was calculated as the square root of Simpson's diversity index across productive rearrangements. The table was pulled from immuneACCESS by TCRdb, which kept in-frame rearrangements only. Such tables lose some clones; where checked, under half of the loss comes from unresolved V genes, and the rest has no known cause. V and J calls and clone size are given by that table; D and trimming were obtained from the DNA. Present in this sample are approximately 200,000 clones, about 85% of which were seen just once. 15% to 20% of the sample is held by the ten biggest clonotypes.

The sample belongs to a study of blood T cell repertoires in COVID-19 (dated by TCRdb to between 2020 and 2021). About the investigation overall: Collaborator samples came from the United States, Italy and Spain and covered acute and convalescent phases of COVID-19. Samples were obtained from the ongoing ImmuneRACE study (first 160 participants) and from about 1,300 subjects provided by 6 global collaborators. A de-identified subject ID, COVID-19 status, age in years and sex were almost always included in the sample metadata. The repertoires were released in a freely available public database intended as a resource for research on the immune response to SARS-CoV-2. The prospective study material was composed of cDNA or gDNA derived from T cells, B-cell-depleted T cells, or PBMCs. Subjects who had been exposed to COVID-19, were actively infected with it, or had recovered from it provided the deeply sampled blood TCRbeta repertoires that made up the dataset. Where available, HLA class I and class II types were obtained from metadata supplied by the sample provider rather than from assay-based typing. What the work shows at the level of the full study, not this receptor alone: Clinical and demographic metadata were provided uncurated, with the amount varying by source and participant.

The CDR3 has 14 amino acids, counting the end cysteine and phenylalanine. Only the CDR3 DNA is retained, 42 bases long and in frame from the first base. Looking up the germline V gene yields CDR1 SGHVS and CDR2 FQNEAQ. V was cut back by 6 bases and J by 2 bases, leaving a gap of 13 bases between them. Enrolling through a virtual design, the prospective study's participants ranged in age from roughly 18 to 100 years and lived across 20 to 25 United States geographic areas. In the prospective study, cohorts were assigned on the basis of participant-reported clinical history obtained from a screening survey and a study questionnaire. Recovered participants in ImmuneRACE Cohort 3 were defined by two consecutive negative NP/OP PCR tests, clearance by a healthcare professional, or resolution of symptoms. Each participant in the prospective study had whole blood, serum and a nasopharyngeal or oropharyngeal swab collected by mobile phlebotomists. Over a 2-month period, participants in the prospective study had the option of providing additional blood draws and questionnaires. Prospective study blood samples were shipped either frozen or at room temperature before DNA extraction.

Here the chain combines TRBV7-8 and TRBJ2-5; the D gene cannot be resolved reliably. The sequence derives from a man aged 40-49 years who had recovered from COVID-19. Specimen: PBMCs or T cells enriched from blood (not recorded which). The CDR3 sequence is CASSYLVRQETQYF. The nucleotide sequence reads as follows: TGTGCCAGCAGTTATTTGGTTCGGCAAGAGACCCAGTACTTC.